A single sample gave rise to the 18 T cell receptor beta chains below, sequenced in a study of regulatory T cells in long-lasting Graves disease. Time point indicated: newly diagnosed GD, antithyroid drugs for less than 3 months. Isolated PBMC RNA provided the starting material for the TCR library. In building TCR beta libraries, iRepertoire HTBI primers were used together with Arm-PCR of CDR3 regions. TCRdb analysed the multiplex PCR reads with MiXCR anew, one entry per CDR3 protein. The sample records about 400,000 distinct CDR3 sequences, about a sixth being singletons. Another study also made use of these data, one on T cells in Graves' hyperthyroidism and ophthalmopathy.

The sequencing used peripheral blood mononuclear cells (PBMCs), collected at new diagnosis, from a patient treated with antithyroid drugs. The receptors stem from a woman aged 18-29 years with Graves disease.

In its sample, this clonotype was seen a few times. The chain carries TRBV5-5 and TRBJ1-4, with D perhaps TRBD1 (5 bases). Germline V gives CDR1 SGHKS, CDR2 YYEKEE (reference sequence). V shed 0 bases and J shed 8 bases, with 17 bases lying between them. The CDR3 runs to 16 residues. The CDR3 region is CASSLVARGGGEKLFF. CDR3 sequence (DNA): TGTGCCAGCAGCTTGGTCGCAAGGGGAGGAGGGGAAAAACTGTTTTTT.

In the case of this clonotype: A junction end diverges from the germline sequence, so it may reflect a read error. The genes are TRBV28 and TRBJ2-7, with TRBD2 matching over 9 bases. Germline lookup yields CDR1 MDHEN and CDR2 SYDVKM. The CDR3 spans 12 residues. The DNA of the CDR3 is TGTGCCAGCAGTTTTGGGCGGGAGGGCCCATCTTTC. Its protein is CASSFGREGPSF.

This clonotype was found once. Sequence at one end of the junction differs from germline and may be a read error. CDR3 DNA sequence: TGCACCAGCGCCCGGACAGGGATCGGGAATTCACCCCTCCACTTT. This encodes CTSARTGIGNSPLHF. The chain uses TRBV5-1 and TRBJ1-6, with TRBD1 matching over 8 bases. Per the germline V gene, CDR1 is SGHRS and CDR2 is YFSETQ. The CDR3 covers 15 residues. The entire variable domain, with the rest obtained from reference TRBV5-1 and TRBJ1-6, is as follows: KAGVTQTPRYLIKTRGQQVTLSCSPISGHRSVSWYQQTPGQGLQFLFEYFSETQRNKGNFPGRFSGRQFSNSRSEMNVSTLELGDSALYLCTSARTGIGNSPLHFGNGTRLTVT.

This clonotype was counted at least ten times. The V gene is TRBV2, the J gene TRBJ1-1; unclear D gene. This CDR3 spans 13 amino acids. Germline V gene sequence: CDR1 SNHLY, CDR2 FYNNEI. Deletions cut 6 bases from V and 1 base from J, with 9 bases between. This CDR3 is CASRFTENTEAFF. CDR3 bases: TGTGCCAGCAGGTTTACAGAGAACACTGAAGCTTTCTTT.

This clonotype was recorded many times. The chain couples TRBV5-1 to TRBJ1-4; 9 nucleotides agree with TRBD1. The J segment lost 5 bases and the V segment lost 4 bases, leaving 9 bases of the junction unmatched. Germline loops: CDR1 SGHRS, CDR2 YFSETQ. The CDR3 runs to 16 residues. CDR3 region: CASSLPGGTGNEKLFF. DNA of the CDR3: TGCGCCAGCAGCCTCCCCGGTGGGACAGGGAATGAAAAACTGTTTTTT.

This clonotype came up many times. This chain joins TRBV4-1 and TRBJ1-4; 7 nucleotides agree with TRBD1. Trimming took 1 base from V and 3 from J; bases not matched to a gene: 8. This CDR3 has 17 residues. Germline lookup yields CDR1 MGHRA and CDR2 YSYEKL. The CDR3 region is CASSQGGGGMPNEKLFF. CDR3 DNA: TGCGCCAGCAGCCAAGGGGGAGGGGGCATGCCTAATGAAAAACTGTTTTTT.

This clonotype was counted many times. CDR3 amino acids: CASSLAPIRGSLFF. CDR3 nucleotide sequence: TGTGCCAGCAGCTTAGCCCCTATACGTGGGAGCCTGTTCTTC. The rearrangement uses TRBV7-2 and TRBJ2-1; weak D call: TRBD2 (5 bases). The CDR3 has 14 amino acids. Trimming took off 0 bases at V and 15 bases at J, with 18 bases between the two ends. The germline V gene has CDR1 SGHTA and CDR2 FQGNSA.

This clonotype was recorded many times. The chain recombines TRBV2 with TRBJ1-1; no firm D call. Germline CDR1 and CDR2: SNHLY and FYNNEI. The CDR3 totals 13 residues. The V end was cut by 7 bases, the J end by 2 bases, with 11 bases between. For the CDR3, the DNA is TGTGCCAGCACGGAGGACCTTAACACTGAAGCTTTCTTT. Protein product: CASTEDLNTEAFF.

Here the CDR3 DNA reads TGTGCCAGCAGTTCCCAGGGGCCCTTAGACAATGAGCAGTTCTTC. Translating gives CASSSQGPLDNEQFF. The genes are TRBV6-5 and TRBJ2-1; D may be TRBD1 (6 bases). Germline CDR1 and CDR2: MNHEY and SVGAGI. Trimming took off 4 bases at V and 5 bases at J, with 15 bases between the two ends. The CDR3 totals 15 residues.

This clonotype was detected many times. The rearrangement joins TRBV4-1 to TRBJ2-7; the D gene is possibly TRBD1 (6 bases). The CDR3 consists of 15 residues. Germline V CDR1 and CDR2: MGHRA, YSYEKL. The V gene lost 0 bases and the J gene lost 2 bases, with 11 bases spanning the gap. The CDR3 region has the DNA TGCGCCAGCAGCCAAGATGTAACAGGGCCCTACGAGCAGTACTTC. It codes for CASSQDVTGPYEQYF.

At least ten counts were recorded for this clonotype. This sequence joins TRBV14 and TRBJ2-3; D unclear. Germline V CDR1 and CDR2: SGHDN, FVKESK. The CDR3 is 14 residues long. V lost 5 bases, J lost 2 bases, and 11 bases lay in between. The CDR3 spells CASSVPQHTDTQYF. CDR3 bases: TGTGCCAGCAGCGTGCCCCAGCACACAGATACGCAGTATTTT.

The chain uses TRBV29-1 and TRBJ2-3, with 10 positions matching TRBD2. The germline gives CDR1 SQVTM, CDR2 ANQGSEA. The junction had 6 bases not matched to a gene; V was cut back by 6 bases and J by 3 bases. The CDR3 is 14 residues long. The CDR3 spells CSVGSSGSTDTQYF. The DNA for the CDR3 is TGCAGCGTCGGATCTAGCGGGAGTACAGATACGCAGTATTTT.

This clonotype was found many times. This sequence joins TRBV28 and TRBJ2-7, with D tentatively TRBD1 (5 bases). CDR1 is MDHEN and CDR2 is SYDVKM in the germline V gene. The CDR3 sequence is 14 residues long. V was pared by 3 bases and J by 10 bases, with 19 bases between. The CDR3 DNA is TGTGCCAGCAGTTTGTTGGGGCGCGGTGAGTCACAGTACTTC. Amino acid sequence: CASSLLGRGESQYF.

In the case of this clonotype: The junction does not match germline at one end; this may be a read error. This rearrangement joins TRBV14 to TRBJ2-7; D tentatively reads TRBD1 or TRBD2 (5 bases each). The CDR3 runs to 15 residues. Per germline, CDR1 SGHDN and CDR2 FVKESK. CDR3 sequence reads: CASSPLGTPSYERYF. CDR3 DNA: TGTGCCAGCAGCCCCTTGGGGACGCCTTCCTACGAGCGGTACTTC. Using reference TRBV14 and TRBJ2-7 for the parts outside the CDR3, the full variable domain is EAGVTQFPSHSVIEKGQTVTLRCDPISGHDNLYWYRRVMGKEIKFLLHFVKESKQDESGMPNNRFLAERTGGTYSTLKVQPAELEDSGVYFCASSPLGTPSYERYFGPGTRLTVT.

This chain uses TRBV19 with TRBJ2-7; D is possibly TRBD2 (7 bases). CDR3 length: 16 amino acids. Germline-derived CDR1 and CDR2 are LNHDA and SQIVND (reference sequence). The V and J ends lost 5 bases and 0 bases respectively, with 17 bases between them. For the CDR3, the DNA is TGTGCCAGTAGTCTGGGACACGGGAGGAGCTCCTACGAGCAGTACTTC. It translates to CASSLGHGRSSYEQYF.

The genes are TRBV28 and TRBJ2-7; D is perhaps TRBD2 (5 bases). The V end was cut by 3 bases, the J end by 6 bases, with 18 bases between. The germline gives CDR1 MDHEN, CDR2 SYDVKM. The CDR3 loop spans 15 amino acids. The CDR3 DNA reads TGTGCCAGCAGTTTGATAGATTCCTCACGGGGCGAGCAGTACTTC. It yields the protein CASSLIDSSRGEQYF. Combining the CDR3 with reference TRBV28 and TRBJ2-7 gives the whole variable domain DVKVTQSSRYLVKRTGEKVFLECVQDMDHENMFWYRQDPGLGLRLIYFSYDVKMKEKGDIPEGYSVSREKKERFSLILESASTNQTSMYLCASSLIDSSRGEQYFGPGTRLTVT.

Worth noting for this clonotype: This sequence may be a read error, since a much larger clone differs from it by one base. The chain carries TRBV6-2 or TRBV6-3 and TRBJ2-2; no firm D call. V dropped 9 bases and J dropped 4 bases, with 15 bases sitting between them. The CDR3 has 14 amino acids. Germline loops: CDR1 MNHEY, CDR2 SVGEGT. The DNA of the CDR3 is TGTGCCAGTAACCCAGCCTTGAGCACCGGGGAGCTGTTTTTT. As protein: CASNPALSTGELFF.

This clonotype occurred a few times. A much larger clone differs from this one at a single base, so this may be a read error. The chain uses TRBV12-3 or TRBV12-4 and TRBJ2-1; the match to TRBD2 covers 13 bases. The J call is doubtful: the DNA matches TRBJ2-5 better. This CDR3 has 17 residues. In nucleotides, the CDR3 is TGTGCCAGCAACCACTATGGGACTAGCGGGGTCCAAGAGGCCCAGTACTTC. This sequence encodes CASNHYGTSGVQEAQYF.